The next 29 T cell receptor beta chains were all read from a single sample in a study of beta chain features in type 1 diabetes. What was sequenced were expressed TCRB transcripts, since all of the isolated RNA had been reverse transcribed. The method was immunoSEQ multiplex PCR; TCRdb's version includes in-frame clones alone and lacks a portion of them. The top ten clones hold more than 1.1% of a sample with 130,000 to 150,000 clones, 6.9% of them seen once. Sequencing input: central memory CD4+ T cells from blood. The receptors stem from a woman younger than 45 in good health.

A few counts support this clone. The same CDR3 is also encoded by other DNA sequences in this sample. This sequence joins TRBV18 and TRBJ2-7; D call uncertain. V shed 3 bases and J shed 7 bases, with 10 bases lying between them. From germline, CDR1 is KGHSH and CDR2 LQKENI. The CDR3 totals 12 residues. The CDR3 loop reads CASSPDRREQYF. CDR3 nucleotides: TGTGCCAGCTCACCTGATAGGAGAGAGCAGTACTTC. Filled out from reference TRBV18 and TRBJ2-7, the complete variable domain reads NAGVMQNPRHLVRRRGQEARLRCSPMKGHSHVYWYRQLPEEGLKFMVYLQKENIIDESGMPKERFSAEFPKEGPSILRIQQVVRGDSAAYFCASSPDRREQYFGPGTRLTVT.

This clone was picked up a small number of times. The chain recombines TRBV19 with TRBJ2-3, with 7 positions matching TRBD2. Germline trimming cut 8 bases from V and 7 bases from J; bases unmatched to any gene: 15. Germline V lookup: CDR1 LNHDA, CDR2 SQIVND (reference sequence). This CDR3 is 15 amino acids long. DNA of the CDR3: TGTGCCAGTCAACCCGAGGCGGGAGACGTGAATACGCAGTATTTT. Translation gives CASQPEAGDVNTQYF. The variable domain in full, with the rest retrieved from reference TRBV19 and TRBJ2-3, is DGGITQSPKYLFRKEGQNVTLSCEQNLNHDAMYWYRQDPGQGLRLIYYSQIVNDFQKGDIAEGYSVSREKKESFPLTVTSAQKNPTAFYLCASQPEAGDVNTQYFGPGTRLTVL.

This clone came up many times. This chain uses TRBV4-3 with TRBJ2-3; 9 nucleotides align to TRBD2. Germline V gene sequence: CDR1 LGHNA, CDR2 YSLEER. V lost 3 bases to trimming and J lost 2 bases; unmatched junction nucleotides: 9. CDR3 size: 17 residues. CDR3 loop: CASSQSETSGYTDTQYF. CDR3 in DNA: TGCGCCAGCAGCCAGTCTGAGACTAGCGGTTACACAGATACGCAGTATTTT.

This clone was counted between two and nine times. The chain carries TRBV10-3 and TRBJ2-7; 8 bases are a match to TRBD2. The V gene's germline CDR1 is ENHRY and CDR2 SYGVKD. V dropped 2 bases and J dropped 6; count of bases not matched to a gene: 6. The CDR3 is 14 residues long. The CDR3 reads CAISEGRGVIEQYF. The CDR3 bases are TGTGCCATCAGTGAGGGGCGGGGGGTAATCGAGCAGTACTTC.

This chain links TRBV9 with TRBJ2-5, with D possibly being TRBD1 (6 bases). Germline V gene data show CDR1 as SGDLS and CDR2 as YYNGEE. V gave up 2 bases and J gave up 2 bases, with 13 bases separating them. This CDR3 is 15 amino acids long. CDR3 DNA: TGTGCCAGCAGCGTCACAGGGAGCTTGCAAGAGACCCAGTACTTC. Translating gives CASSVTGSLQETQYF.

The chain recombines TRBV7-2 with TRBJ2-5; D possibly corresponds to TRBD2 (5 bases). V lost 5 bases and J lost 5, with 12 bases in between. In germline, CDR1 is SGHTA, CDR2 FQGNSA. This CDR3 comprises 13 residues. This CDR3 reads CASSRDLGETQYF. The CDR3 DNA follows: TGTGCCAGCAGCCGGGATTTAGGGGAGACCCAGTACTTC. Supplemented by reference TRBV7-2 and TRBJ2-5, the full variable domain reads GAGVSQSPSNKVTEKGKDVELRCDPISGHTALYWYRQSLGQGLEFLIYFQGNSAPDKSGLPSDRFSAERTGGSVSTLTIQRTQQEDSAVYLCASSRDLGETQYFGPGTRLLVL.

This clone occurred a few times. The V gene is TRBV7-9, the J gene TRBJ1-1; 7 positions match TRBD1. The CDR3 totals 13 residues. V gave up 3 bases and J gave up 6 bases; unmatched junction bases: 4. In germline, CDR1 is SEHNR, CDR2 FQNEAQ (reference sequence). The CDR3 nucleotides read TGTGCCAGCAGCTTTAGTCAGGGGGCTGAAGCTTTCTTT. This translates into CASSFSQGAEAFF.

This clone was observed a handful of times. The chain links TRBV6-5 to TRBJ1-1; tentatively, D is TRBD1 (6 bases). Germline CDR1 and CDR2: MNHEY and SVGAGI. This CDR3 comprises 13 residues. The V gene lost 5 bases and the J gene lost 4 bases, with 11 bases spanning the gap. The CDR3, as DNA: TGTGCCAGCAGTAAACAGGGAGTCACTGAAGCTTTCTTT. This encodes CASSKQGVTEAFF.

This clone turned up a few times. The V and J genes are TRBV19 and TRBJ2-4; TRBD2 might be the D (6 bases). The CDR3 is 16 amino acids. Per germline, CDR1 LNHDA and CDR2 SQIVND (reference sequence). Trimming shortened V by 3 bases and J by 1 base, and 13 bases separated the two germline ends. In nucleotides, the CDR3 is TGTGCCAGTAGTATCCGGGACTCTGGGGCCAAAAACATTCAGTACTTC. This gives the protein CASSIRDSGAKNIQYF. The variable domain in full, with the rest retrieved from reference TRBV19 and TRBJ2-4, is DGGITQSPKYLFRKEGQNVTLSCEQNLNHDAMYWYRQDPGQGLRLIYYSQIVNDFQKGDIAEGYSVSREKKESFPLTVTSAQKNPTAFYLCASSIRDSGAKNIQYFGAGTRLSVL.

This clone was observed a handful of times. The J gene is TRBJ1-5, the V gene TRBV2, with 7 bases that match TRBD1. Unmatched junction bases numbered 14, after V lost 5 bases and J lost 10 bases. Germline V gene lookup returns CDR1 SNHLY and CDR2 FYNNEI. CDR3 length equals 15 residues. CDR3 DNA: TGTGCCAGCAGTCCCAGACAGGGAGACCTCAGCCCCCAGCATTTT. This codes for CASSPRQGDLSPQHF.

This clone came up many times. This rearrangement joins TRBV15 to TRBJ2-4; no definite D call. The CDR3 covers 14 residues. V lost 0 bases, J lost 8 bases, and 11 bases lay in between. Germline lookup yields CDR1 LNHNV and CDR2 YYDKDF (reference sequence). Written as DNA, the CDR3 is TGTGCCACCAGCAGAGATAGGCGCGGAGACATTCAGTACTTC. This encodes CATSRDRRGDIQYF.

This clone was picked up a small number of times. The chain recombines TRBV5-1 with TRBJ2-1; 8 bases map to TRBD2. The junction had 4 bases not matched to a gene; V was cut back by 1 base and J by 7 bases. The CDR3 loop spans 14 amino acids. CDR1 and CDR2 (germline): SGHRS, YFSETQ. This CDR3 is CASSLMTSVNEQFF. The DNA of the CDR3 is TGCGCCAGCAGCTTGATGACTAGCGTAAATGAGCAGTTCTTC.

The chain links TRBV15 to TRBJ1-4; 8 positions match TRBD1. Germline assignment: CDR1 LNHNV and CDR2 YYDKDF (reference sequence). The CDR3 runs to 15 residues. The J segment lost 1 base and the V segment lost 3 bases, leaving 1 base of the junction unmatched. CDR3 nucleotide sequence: TGTGCCACCAGCAGGGACAGGGAAACTAATGAAAAACTGTTTTTT. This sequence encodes CATSRDRETNEKLFF.

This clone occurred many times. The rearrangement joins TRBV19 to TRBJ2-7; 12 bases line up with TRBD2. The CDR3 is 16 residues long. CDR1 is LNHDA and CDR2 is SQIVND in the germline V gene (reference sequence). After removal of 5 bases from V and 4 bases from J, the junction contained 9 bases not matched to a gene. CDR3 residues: CASSPNPLAGGYEQYF. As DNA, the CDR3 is TGTGCCAGTAGTCCGAACCCTCTAGCGGGAGGGTACGAGCAGTACTTC.

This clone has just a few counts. CDR3 amino acids: CASSLMTQGSSGTEAFF. Written as DNA, the CDR3 is TGTGCCAGCAGCCTCATGACGCAGGGTTCAAGCGGGACTGAAGCTTTCTTT. The gene calls are TRBV9 and TRBJ1-1, with D perhaps TRBD1 (5 bases). The CDR3 runs to 17 residues. The germline V and J ends were trimmed by 4 bases and 5 bases, with 24 bases remaining between them. Per the germline V gene, CDR1 is SGDLS and CDR2 is YYNGEE.

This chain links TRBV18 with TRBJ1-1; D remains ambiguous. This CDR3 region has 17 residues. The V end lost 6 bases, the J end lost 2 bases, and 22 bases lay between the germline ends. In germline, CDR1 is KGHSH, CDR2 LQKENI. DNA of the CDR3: TGTGCCAGCTCGAGAGGAGGTCAGGTATCCCCAAACACTGAAGCTTTCTTT. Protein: CASSRGGQVSPNTEAFF.

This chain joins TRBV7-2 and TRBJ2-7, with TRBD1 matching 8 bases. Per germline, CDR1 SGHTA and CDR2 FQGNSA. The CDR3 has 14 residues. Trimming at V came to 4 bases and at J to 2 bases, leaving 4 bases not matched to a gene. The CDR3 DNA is TGTGCCAGCAGCTACGGACAGGGACCCTACGAGCAGTACTTC. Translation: CASSYGQGPYEQYF.

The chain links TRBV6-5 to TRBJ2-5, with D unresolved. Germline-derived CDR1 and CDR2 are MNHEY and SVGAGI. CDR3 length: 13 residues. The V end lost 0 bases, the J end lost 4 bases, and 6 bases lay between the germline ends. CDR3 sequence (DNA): TGTGCCAGCAGTTACTCCTCCCGAGAGACCCAGTACTTC. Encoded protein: CASSYSSRETQYF.

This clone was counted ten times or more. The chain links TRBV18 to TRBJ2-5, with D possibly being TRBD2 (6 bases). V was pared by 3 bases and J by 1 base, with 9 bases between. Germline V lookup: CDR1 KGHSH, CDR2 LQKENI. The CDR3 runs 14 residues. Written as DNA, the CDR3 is TGTGCCAGCTCACCGGGGACTGCCCAAGAGACCCAGTACTTC. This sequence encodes CASSPGTAQETQYF. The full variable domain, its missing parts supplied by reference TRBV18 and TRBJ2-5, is NAGVMQNPRHLVRRRGQEARLRCSPMKGHSHVYWYRQLPEEGLKFMVYLQKENIIDESGMPKERFSAEFPKEGPSILRIQQVVRGDSAAYFCASSPGTAQETQYFGPGTRLLVL.

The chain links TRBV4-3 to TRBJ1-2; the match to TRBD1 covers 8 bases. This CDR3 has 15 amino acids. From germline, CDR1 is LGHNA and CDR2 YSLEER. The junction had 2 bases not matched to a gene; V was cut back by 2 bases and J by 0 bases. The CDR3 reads CASSQQGAANYGYTF. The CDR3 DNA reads TGCGCCAGCAGCCAACAGGGGGCCGCTAACTATGGCTACACCTTC.

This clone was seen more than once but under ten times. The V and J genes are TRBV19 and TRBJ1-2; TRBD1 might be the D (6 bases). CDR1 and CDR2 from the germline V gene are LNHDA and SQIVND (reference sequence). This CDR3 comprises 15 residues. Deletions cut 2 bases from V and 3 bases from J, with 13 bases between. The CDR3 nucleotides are TGTGCCAGTAGTATAATGGACAGATCTTACTATGGCTACACCTTC. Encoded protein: CASSIMDRSYYGYTF.

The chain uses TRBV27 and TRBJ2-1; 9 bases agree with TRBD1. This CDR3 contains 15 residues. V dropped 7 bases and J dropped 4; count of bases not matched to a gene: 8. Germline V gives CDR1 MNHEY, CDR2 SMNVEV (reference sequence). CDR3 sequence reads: CASKIGTGSYNEQFF. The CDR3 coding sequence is TGTGCCAGCAAAATCGGGACAGGGAGTTACAATGAGCAGTTCTTC.

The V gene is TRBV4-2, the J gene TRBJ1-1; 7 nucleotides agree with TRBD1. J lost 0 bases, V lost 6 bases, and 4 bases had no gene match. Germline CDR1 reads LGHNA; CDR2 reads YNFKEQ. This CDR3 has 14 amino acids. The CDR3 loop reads CASRAGGMNTEAFF. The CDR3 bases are TGTGCCAGCAGAGCAGGGGGAATGAACACTGAAGCTTTCTTT.

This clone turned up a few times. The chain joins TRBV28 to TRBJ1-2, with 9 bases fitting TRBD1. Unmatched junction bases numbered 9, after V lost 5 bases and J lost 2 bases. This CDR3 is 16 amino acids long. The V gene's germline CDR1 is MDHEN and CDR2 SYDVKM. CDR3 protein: CASSPGQGSYNYGYTF. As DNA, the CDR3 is TGTGCCAGCAGTCCGGGACAGGGATCGTACAACTATGGCTACACCTTC.

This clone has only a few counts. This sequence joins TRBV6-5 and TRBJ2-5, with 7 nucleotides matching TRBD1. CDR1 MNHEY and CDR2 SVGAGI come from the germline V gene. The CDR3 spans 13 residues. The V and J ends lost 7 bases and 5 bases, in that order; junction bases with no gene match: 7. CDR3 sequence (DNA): TGTGCCAGCACTGAAACAGGGGTGGAGACCCAGTACTTC. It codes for CASTETGVETQYF.

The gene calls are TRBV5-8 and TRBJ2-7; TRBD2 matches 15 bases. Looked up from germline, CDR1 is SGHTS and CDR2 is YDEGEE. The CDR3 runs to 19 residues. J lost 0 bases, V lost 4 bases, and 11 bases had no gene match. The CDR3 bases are TGTGCCAGCAGCCCCAGGACTAGCGGGAGGGCACCCACCTCCTACGAGCAGTACTTC. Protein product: CASSPRTSGRAPTSYEQYF.

The CDR3 sequence: CASSPGVGVGETQYF. The CDR3, as DNA: TGTGCCAGCAGCCCCGGCGTAGGGGTAGGGGAGACCCAGTACTTC. V gene TRBV7-3 combines with J gene TRBJ2-5; a possible D gene is TRBD1 (5 bases). The CDR3 is made up of 15 amino acids. Trimming took 5 bases from V and 5 from J, leaving 18 bases between them. CDR1 and CDR2 (germline): SGHTA, FQGTGA.

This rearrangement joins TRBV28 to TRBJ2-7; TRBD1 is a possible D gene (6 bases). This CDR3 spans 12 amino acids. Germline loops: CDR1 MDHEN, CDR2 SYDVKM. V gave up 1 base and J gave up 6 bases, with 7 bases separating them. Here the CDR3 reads CASSLSGVEQYF. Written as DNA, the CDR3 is TGTGCCAGCAGTTTATCAGGGGTCGAGCAGTACTTC.

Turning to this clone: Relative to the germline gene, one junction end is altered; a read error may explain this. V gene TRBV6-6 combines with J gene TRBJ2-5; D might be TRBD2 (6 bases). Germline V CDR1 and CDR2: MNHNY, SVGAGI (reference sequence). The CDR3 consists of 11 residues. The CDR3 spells CASSLAGRRDF. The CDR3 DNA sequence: TGTGCCAGCAGTTTGGCGGGAAGGAGGGACTTC.